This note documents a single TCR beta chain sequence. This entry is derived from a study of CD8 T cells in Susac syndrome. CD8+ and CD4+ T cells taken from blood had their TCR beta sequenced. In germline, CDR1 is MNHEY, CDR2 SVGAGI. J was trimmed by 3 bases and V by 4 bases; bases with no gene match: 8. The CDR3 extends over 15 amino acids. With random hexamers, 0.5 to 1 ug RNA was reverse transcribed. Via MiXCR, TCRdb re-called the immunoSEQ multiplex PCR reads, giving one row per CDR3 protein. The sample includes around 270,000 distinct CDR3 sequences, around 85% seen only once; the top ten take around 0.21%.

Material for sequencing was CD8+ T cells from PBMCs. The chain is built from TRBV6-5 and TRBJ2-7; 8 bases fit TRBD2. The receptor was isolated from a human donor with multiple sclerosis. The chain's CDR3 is CASSSGLEALYEQYF. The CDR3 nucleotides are TGTGCCAGCAGTTCGGGACTAGAGGCCCTCTACGAGCAGTACTTC.